The 8 T cell receptor beta chains given below trace back to one sample, sequenced in a study of blood T cell repertoires in COVID-19. Sequencing used immunoSEQ multiplex PCR; TCRdb keeps in-frame clones, though not all of them. The sample holds fewer than 250,000 clones, about four fifths seen once. Sequencing input: PBMCs or T cells enriched from blood (not recorded which). The source is a woman aged 45 to 65 who had been exposed to COVID-19.

This clone was counted at least ten times. The chain couples TRBV7-6 to TRBJ2-7, with D maybe TRBD1 (5 bases). From germline, CDR1 is SGHVS and CDR2 FNYEAQ. Trimming removed 2 bases at V and 7 bases at J, with 15 bases between. The CDR3 runs 14 residues. CDR3 amino acids: CASSLSPTVPEQYF. The CDR3 bases are TGTGCCAGCAGCTTATCCCCGACAGTCCCTGAGCAGTACTTC.

The J gene is TRBJ1-3, the V gene TRBV10-3; D is possibly TRBD1 (6 bases). The ends were cut back, 4 bases at V and 0 bases at J, with 13 bases in the middle. There are 16 residues in the CDR3. Germline V gene data show CDR1 as ENHRY and CDR2 as SYGVKD. The CDR3, as DNA: TGTGCCATCAGTGCGCCTCCGGACAGCTCTGGAAACACCATATATTTT. It is translated as CAISAPPDSSGNTIYF.

This clone was counted only a few times. This chain uses TRBV11-2 with TRBJ1-3; 12 nucleotides line up with TRBD1. After removal of 9 bases from V and 0 bases from J, the junction contained 3 bases not matched to a gene. This CDR3 is built from 15 residues. Germline lookup yields CDR1 SGHAT and CDR2 FQNNGV. The CDR3 nucleotides read TGTGCCAGTCGGGACAGGGGGCTCTCTGGAAACACCATATATTTT. Protein: CASRDRGLSGNTIYF.

The V call is TRBV2, the J call TRBJ1-2; D gene ambiguous. Between the trimmed V and J ends, which lost 8 bases and 0 bases, there was a span of 7 bases. Germline V gene data show CDR1 as SNHLY and CDR2 as FYNNEI. This CDR3 has 12 residues. CDR3 residues: CASGRSNYGYTF. CDR3 nucleotides: TGTGCCAGCGGCAGGTCTAACTATGGCTACACCTTC.

The chain recombines TRBV5-4 with TRBJ1-2; tentatively, D is TRBD1 (5 bases). V lost 0 bases and J lost 3, with 15 bases in between. CDR1 is SGHNT and CDR2 is YYREEE in the germline V gene (reference sequence). The CDR3 extends over 16 amino acids. The CDR3 bases are TGTGCCAGCAGCTTGGTAAAGGGGCGGCAAGACTATGGCTACACCTTC. Translation gives CASSLVKGRQDYGYTF.

V is TRBV4-3 and J is TRBJ2-6; TRBD2 aligns across 12 bases. After removal of 0 bases from V and 3 bases from J, the junction contained 3 bases not matched to a gene. The V gene's germline CDR1 is LGHNA and CDR2 YSLEER. This CDR3 has 18 residues. CDR3 DNA: TGCGCCAGCAGCCAAGATCTAGCGGGGGGGCATGGGGCCAACGTCCTGACTTTC. Translation gives CASSQDLAGGHGANVLTF.

This clone is a singleton in its sample. The chain employs TRBV14 and TRBJ1-2; D may be TRBD1 (6 bases). The CDR3 runs to 15 residues. Trimming shortened V by 3 bases and J by 3 bases, and 14 bases separated the two germline ends. Per germline, CDR1 SGHDN and CDR2 FVKESK. CDR3 loop: CASSQDRTGYYGYTF. CDR3 nucleotides: TGTGCCAGCAGCCAGGACCGAACAGGGTACTATGGCTACACCTTC.

In DNA, the CDR3 is TGTGCCAGCAGCGCCCGCCACTCTAGCGAGCAGTACTTC. It translates to CASSARHSSEQYF. The chain combines TRBV7-2 with TRBJ2-7; D ambiguous. Trimming left V 5 bases short and J 6 bases short, with 14 bases between. This CDR3 spans 13 amino acids. The germline V gene encodes CDR1 SGHTA and CDR2 FQGNSA.